The text below deals with one T cell receptor (beta chain). Its antigen has not been determined. Nothing much larger sits one base from this clone, and base qualities are not available. The data belong to a study of response to subunit inactivated influenza vaccine (dated by TCRdb to the late 2010s). With respect to the entire study: The study used deep quantitative T cell receptor repertoire profiling to track responses to a trivalent subunit inactivated influenza vaccine. The study at large found these results: The authors proposed that each seasonal influenza vaccination may bring in only a limited number of new T cells.

The germline V gene (reference sequence) specifies SGHAT as CDR1 and FQDESV as CDR2. The CDR3 numbers 15 residues from cysteine through phenylalanine. Only CDR3 DNA is held: 45 bases, read in frame from base 1. Germline trimming: 5 bases from V, 3 bases from J; junction bases outside gene matches: 6. The library came from RT-PCR. Sequencing relied on an Illumina HiSeq 2500. TCRdb applied fastp at Q25 and MiXCR to the public reads, then kept only in-frame beta chains. CDR3 protein sequences are deduplicated, and each keeps its most common genes and DNA. In this sample the table shows about 800,000 distinct CDR3 sequences, 21% of which occur a single time. The ten largest clones take up 9.5% to 13% of the sample.

Rearrangement joined TRBV11-1 to TRBJ1-5; 8 central nucleotides agree with TRBD1. The receptor was isolated from a man over 45 who received an inactivated influenza vaccine. Donor details come from another sample of the same person, matched by shared clones. The starting material was PBMCs from blood, obtained 4 to 6 days after vaccination. The nucleotide sequence is TGTGCCAGCAGCCCGACAGGGGAGGTCAATCAGCCCCAGCATTTT. Its translation is CASSPTGEVNQPQHF.